This T cell receptor (beta chain) came from a study of tumor-infiltrating lymphocytes in primary liver carcinoma. DNA and RNA were both co-extracted from 20-30 mg of bulk tissue that had not been sorted. This clonotype has ten or more counts. From approximately 490 ng total RNA, TCR beta cDNA was generated with a primer in the constant region. Generation of the TCR beta libraries relied on three nested multiplex PCR rounds using slightly modified ARM-PCR. Both of the initial two PCR rounds ran for 10 cycles and employed TRBV1-TRBV30 forward primers alongside a C-beta reverse primer. TCRdb re-analysed the multiplex PCR reads in MiXCR, keeping a single row per CDR3 protein. The table includes about 120,000 distinct CDR3 sequences, 55% to 75% detected once. V gave up 3 bases and J gave up 2 bases, with 11 bases separating them. The CDR3 is 15 residues long.

The chain employs TRBV12-3 or TRBV12-4 and TRBJ2-1; D is perhaps TRBD1 (6 bases). The origin of this receptor is a woman aged 55-70 years with primary liver carcinoma and hepatitis B virus infection. The source material was liver tumor tissue from sampling region 1. This sample's subset: tumor region T1, superior pole. CDR3 protein: CASSFRGGPYNEQFF. CDR3 DNA sequence: TGTGCCAGCAGTTTTCGTGGGGGCCCCTACAATGAGCAGTTCTTC.